This passage covers 17 T cell receptor beta chains from one sample sequenced in a study of T cells in Graves' hyperthyroidism and ophthalmopathy. TCR beta CDR3 regions were amplified from RNA transcripts. Researchers ran a first-round RT-PCR on the TCR CDR3 using the HTBI primer set. TCRdb reprocessed the multiplex PCR reads with MiXCR, giving one entry per CDR3 protein. The table has 350,000 or so distinct CDR3 sequences, about 20% seen once. Sequenced: blood. The receptors were gathered from a woman in her 50s with Graves' hyperthyroidism.

This clonotype has only a few counts. The rearrangement uses TRBV27 and TRBJ2-7; D not certain. There are 9 residues in the CDR3. The V end lost 8 bases, the J end lost 8 bases, and 7 bases lay between the germline ends. Germline values: CDR1 MNHEY, CDR2 SMNVEV (reference sequence). DNA for the CDR3: TGTGCCAGCGGTGTACAGCAGTACTTC. Amino acid sequence: CASGVQQYF.

This clonotype came up a few times. A much more abundant neighbour one base away suggests this may be a read error. The CDR3 coding sequence is TGTGTCAGCAGGGGACTAGCGGGGAGCCTCCAAGAGACCCAGTACTTC. It yields the protein CVSRGLAGSLQETQYF. The V call is TRBV2, the J call TRBJ2-5, with 13 bases fitting TRBD2. The CDR3 totals 16 residues. From germline, CDR1 is SNHLY and CDR2 FYNNEI.

V usage is TRBV7-9 and J usage is TRBJ2-2; D is perhaps TRBD2 (5 bases). The CDR3 loop spans 14 amino acids. V was shortened by 1 base and J by 6 bases, with 9 bases between the two germline ends. Germline V gives CDR1 SEHNR, CDR2 FQNEAQ (reference sequence). CDR3 nucleotide sequence: TGTGCCAGCAGCTTAGGTGGGAGCGCCGGGGAGCTGTTTTTT. This codes for CASSLGGSAGELFF.

This chain joins TRBV7-9 and TRBJ1-4; D ambiguous. The CDR3 covers 17 residues. CDR1 is SEHNR and CDR2 is FQNEAQ in the germline V gene (reference sequence). V was shortened by 0 bases and J by 4 bases, with 15 bases between the two germline ends. The CDR3 here is CASSLAPVWQFNEKLFF. The CDR3 DNA reads TGTGCCAGCAGCTTAGCGCCAGTTTGGCAGTTTAATGAAAAACTGTTTTTT.

This clonotype was observed a handful of times. The rearrangement uses TRBV4-1 and TRBJ2-5; no reliable D call. This CDR3 spans 16 amino acids. Looked up from germline, CDR1 is MGHRA and CDR2 is YSYEKL. V was pared by 0 bases and J by 1 base, with 12 bases between. The CDR3 loop is CASSQDRWAGQETQYF. The CDR3 bases are TGCGCCAGCAGCCAAGATAGGTGGGCAGGCCAAGAGACCCAGTACTTC.

V and J are TRBV2 and TRBJ1-2; the D is unclear. The CDR3 consists of 13 residues. The germline gives CDR1 SNHLY, CDR2 FYNNEI. Trimming left V 4 bases short and J 4 bases short, with 10 bases between. The CDR3 DNA reads as TGTGCCAGCAGTGGTGACCCCTTCTATGGCTACACCTTC. This translates into CASSGDPFYGYTF.

This clonotype occurred many times. The chain employs TRBV29-1 and TRBJ1-1; D call uncertain. CDR3 length: 12 residues. Trimming pared 4 bases from V and 2 bases from J, leaving 8 bases between. Germline-derived CDR1 and CDR2 are SQVTM and ANQGSEA. CDR3 in amino acids: CSVARSNTEAFF. As DNA, the CDR3 is TGCAGCGTTGCTCGGAGTAACACTGAAGCTTTCTTT.

This clonotype was seen at least ten times. V and J are TRBV6-1 and TRBJ1-1; maybe TRBD1 (6 bases). The V gene's germline CDR1 is MNHNS and CDR2 SASEGT. The CDR3 is made up of 16 amino acids. Trimming took 0 bases from V and 5 from J, leaving 16 bases between them. The CDR3 DNA follows: TGTGCCAGCAGTGAAGCGCTTTGGGGGGCAGGGACTGAAGCTTTCTTT. Translation: CASSEALWGAGTEAFF.

The rearrangement uses TRBV6-2 or TRBV6-3 and TRBJ2-1; 8 bases map to TRBD2. Germline values: CDR1 MNHEY, CDR2 SVGEGT. The V gene end was trimmed by 2 bases and the J gene end by 9 bases; junction bases not matched to a gene: 9. This CDR3 has 15 residues. The DNA for the CDR3 is TGTGCCAGCAGTTACATGGGACTAGGGGAGAGTGAGCAGTTCTTC. This translates into CASSYMGLGESEQFF.

This clonotype was found many times. The chain is built from TRBV28 and TRBJ2-5; TRBD1 might be the D (6 bases). V was shortened by 3 bases and J by 1 base, with 12 bases between the two germline ends. The CDR3 loop spans 15 amino acids. Germline CDR1 and CDR2: MDHEN and SYDVKM. DNA of the CDR3: TGTGCCAGCAGTTTTACTACAGGGTTCCAAGAGACCCAGTACTTC. This translates into CASSFTTGFQETQYF.

This clonotype has at least ten counts. The chain recombines TRBV12-3 or TRBV12-4 with TRBJ2-7; 8 bases map to TRBD1. V gave up 6 bases and J gave up 2 bases; unmatched junction bases: 12. The CDR3 has 16 amino acids. CDR3 in amino acids: CASSPRVDRVAYEQYF. The DNA for the CDR3 is TGTGCCAGCAGCCCTCGAGTGGACAGGGTTGCCTACGAGCAGTACTTC.

This clonotype appeared a few times. This rearrangement joins TRBV5-1 to TRBJ2-5; D is perhaps TRBD2 (6 bases). Germline V gives CDR1 SGHRS, CDR2 YFSETQ. Trimming removed 5 bases at V and 2 bases at J, with 13 bases between. This CDR3 is built from 14 residues. CDR3 protein: CASSNTGGQETQYF. The DNA for the CDR3 is TGCGCCAGCAGTAATACCGGGGGACAAGAGACCCAGTACTTC.

This clonotype was seen a few times. CDR3: CASSLLDRSQETQYF. DNA of the CDR3: TGCGCCAGCAGCTTGTTGGACAGGAGCCAAGAGACCCAGTACTTC. This rearrangement joins TRBV5-1 to TRBJ2-5; TRBD1 matches 7 bases. V was pared by 1 base and J by 1 base, with 4 bases of the junction left unmatched. This CDR3 has 15 residues. CDR1 is SGHRS and CDR2 is YFSETQ in the germline V gene.

The chain combines TRBV6-1 with TRBJ2-2, with TRBD1 matching over 9 bases. There are 16 residues in the CDR3. V shed 3 bases, J shed 4 bases, and the junction held 6 bases outside the gene matches. Per germline, CDR1 MNHNS and CDR2 SASEGT. CDR3 in DNA: TGTGCCAGCAGTGATTTAGACAGGGGGGGCACCGGGGAGCTGTTTTTT. It encodes CASSDLDRGGTGELFF.

This clonotype was detected a few times. This chain uses TRBV25-1 with TRBJ1-1; D might be TRBD1 (6 bases). The V gene lost 2 bases and the J gene lost 8 bases, with 12 bases spanning the gap. Germline CDR1 reads MGHDK; CDR2 reads SYGVNS. This CDR3 is built from 13 residues. As DNA, the CDR3 is TGTGCCAGCAGTGAACCAGGGGTTATAGAAGCTTTCTTT. This encodes CASSEPGVIEAFF. The full variable domain, in which reference TRBV25-1 and TRBJ1-1 provide the parts outside the CDR3, is EADIYQTPRYLVIGTGKKITLECSQTMGHDKMYWYQQDPGMELHLIHYSYGVNSTEKGDLSSESTVSRIRTEHFPLTLESARPSHTSQYLCASSEPGVIEAFFGQGTRLTVV.

This clonotype was observed many times. V gene TRBV12-3 or TRBV12-4 combines with J gene TRBJ1-2; D is undetermined. V gave up 5 bases and J gave up 3 bases, with 13 bases separating them. CDR3 length equals 14 residues. CDR3 amino acids: CASSAGRRDYGYTF. The CDR3, as DNA: TGTGCCAGCAGTGCCGGGCGCCGGGACTATGGCTACACCTTC.

V usage is TRBV2 and J usage is TRBJ1-3, with no clear D. Trimming took 6 bases from V and 2 from J, leaving 2 bases between them. Per the germline V gene, CDR1 is SNHLY and CDR2 is FYNNEI. The CDR3 spans 11 residues. The CDR3 region has the DNA TGTGCCAGCAGGGCTGGAAACACCATATATTTT. This gives the protein CASRAGNTIYF.